This TCR beta chain comes out of a study of Ad26.COV2.S vaccination and SARS-CoV-2 variants. Study background: Ad26.COV2.S given intramuscularly, once or twice 56 days apart.

There are many counts of this clone. Antigen: not known. Study findings and constraints: Recipients given vaccine exceeded placebo recipients in spike-specific TCR breadth. Substantial post-vaccination breadth of spike-specific CD8+ and CD4+ T cell responses was reported. An underestimation of total T cell responses may have resulted from the TCR breadth and depth analyses.

Germline assignment: CDR1 MNHEY and CDR2 SVGAGI. The CDR3 contains 16 residues. J gave up 0 bases and V 2 bases, and 6 bases lay outside the gene matches. The assay was immunoSEQ multiplex PCR, and TCRdb's table has in-frame clones only and misses some. The sample records roughly 350,000 clones, 80% to 90% being singletons. Treatment indicated: about 20 received Ad26.COV2.S at low or high dose, single or two shots; 5 received placebo; per-sample allocation not given. The investigators took samples on day 63 after the first vaccine or placebo injection. The starting material was peripheral blood, obtained in a trial of Ad26.COV2.S vaccine versus placebo. The chain links TRBV6-5 to TRBJ2-7; 8 nucleotides line up with TRBD1. The source is a person aged 18 to 59 who received the Ad26.COV2.S COVID-19 vaccine or a placebo. CDR3 DNA: TGTGCCAGCAGTTACATCGCTACAGGGGGCTCCTACGAGCAGTACTTC. Translated, it gives CASSYIATGGSYEQYF.